This is a list of T cell receptor beta chains from one sample in a study of blood T cell repertoires in COVID-19. The protocol was immunoSEQ multiplex PCR, while the TCRdb copy is restricted to in-frame clones and leaves out a portion. The repertoire holds hundreds of thousands of clones, with 75% to 90% as singletons. The sample comprised PBMCs or T cells enriched from blood (not recorded which). Every receptor here comes from a man aged 35 to 55 who had recovered from COVID-19. The conserved cysteine and the conserved F or W are not part of the CDR3 here. The D gene is left open where the match is weak.

D gene,V gene,CDR3 protein
TRBD1,TRBV19,ASSIEKGGSKEQY
TRBD1,TRBV7-9,ASSPGQGVYTEAF
NA,TRBV27,ASSSTRGVGGYT
NA,TRBV29-1,SPSSPGVGGEQF
TRBD1,TRBV6-1,ASSEFNGQVQRYEQY
TRBD2,TRBV4-2,ASSQAVLAGITDTQY
TRBD2,TRBV7-8,ASSPGLAGLDTQY
NA,TRBV18,ASSLEGRYEQY
NA,TRBV12-5,ASLVGYASTDTQY
TRBD1,TRBV5-1,ASSRSTGNYEQY
TRBD2,TRBV11-2,ASSLSGRLYDEQF
TRBD2,TRBV10-3,AISGGGGSGFNEQF
NA,TRBV13,ASSSRGQETQY
NA,TRBV19,ASSHRRRLNTEAF
TRBD1,TRBV25-1,ASSEYGQGTDSPLH
NA,TRBV24-1,ATSDQGRDTGELF
NA,TRBV6-5,ASSLGTRYEQY
NA,TRBV5-1,ASSLEFGYPDYEQY
NA,TRBV11-2,ASSHRDTFSYEQY
TRBD1,TRBV6-2/TRBV6-3,ASSLPGQGAREQY
TRBD1,TRBV28,ASRYRDRGGETQY
NA,TRBV28,ASSFRGPQH
NA,TRBV30,AWSVAPGRNTEAF
NA,TRBV3-1/TRBV3-2,ASSQGPSGVETQY
NA,TRBV19,ASSPQGYNSPLH
NA,TRBV29-1,SVLSPEEKLF
NA,TRBV27,ASSLRPSYGYT
TRBD1,TRBV15,ATSIFPDRGDTGELF
NA,TRBV6-2/TRBV6-3,ASSPHGGGPAAGEQY
NA,TRBV27,ASSLGPATYEQY
TRBD1,TRBV4-1,ASRRDRTNSGNTIY
TRBD2,TRBV18,ASYSGTSGNKY
NA,TRBV6-6,ASSQSVRNTEAF
NA,TRBV28,ASSLQGGVANTIY
NA,TRBV21-1,ASSKRVGEGRQSCGYT
TRBD1,TRBV7-2,ASSPGQASYEQY
TRBD2,TRBV4-1,ASSPGTSVEQY
TRBD1,TRBV29-1,TVGGQGRNEQF
TRBD2,TRBV5-1,ASSEGIGTSWFNEQF
NA,TRBV27,ASSFRGHYEQY
TRBD1,TRBV6-5,ASSYTGATEAF
TRBD2,TRBV9,ASSVGTSGRRDNEQF
NA,TRBV4-3,ASSLYGNEQF
TRBD1,TRBV2,ASSNPGTGTDTQY
NA,TRBV18,ASSPGEKNYGYT
TRBD2,TRBV5-1,ASSLELAGGVDEQF
NA,TRBV27,ASSLSTRGPYEQY
NA,TRBV25-1,ASSFDRENTEAF
TRBD1,TRBV28,ASSSPSGGRGEAF
NA,TRBV7-8,ASSLVSGDEAF
TRBD1,TRBV5-4,ASSLSGTGNSPLH
TRBD1,TRBV7-2,ASSGQVSDTQY
TRBD1,TRBV6-2/TRBV6-3,ASSPGTANGYT
NA,TRBV7-9,ASSLNFIDGN